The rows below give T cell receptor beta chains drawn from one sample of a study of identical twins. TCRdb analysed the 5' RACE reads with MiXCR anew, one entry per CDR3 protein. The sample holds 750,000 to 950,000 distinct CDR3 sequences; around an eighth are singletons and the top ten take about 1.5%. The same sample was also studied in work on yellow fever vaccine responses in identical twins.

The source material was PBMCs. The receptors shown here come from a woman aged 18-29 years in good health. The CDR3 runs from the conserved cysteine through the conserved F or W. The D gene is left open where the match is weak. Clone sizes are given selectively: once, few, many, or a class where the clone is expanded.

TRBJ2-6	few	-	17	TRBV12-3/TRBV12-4	CASSLGGVAGGANVLTF	TGTGCCAGCAGTTTGGGGGGTGTTGCAGGTGGGGCCAACGTCCTGACTTTC
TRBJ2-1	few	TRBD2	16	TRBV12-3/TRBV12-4	CASTHSASGIYNEQFF	TGTGCCAGCACCCACTCGGCTAGCGGTATCTACAATGAGCAGTTCTTC
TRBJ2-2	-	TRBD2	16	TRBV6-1	CASRPRLAGYTGELFF	TGTGCCAGCAGACCCAGACTAGCGGGATACACCGGGGAGCTGTTTTTT
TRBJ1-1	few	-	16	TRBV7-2	CASSLALATANTEAFF	TGTGCCAGCAGCTTAGCGCTGGCGACAGCGAACACTGAAGCTTTCTTT
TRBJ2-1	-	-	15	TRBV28	CASSFPTSSYNEQFF	TGTGCCAGCAGTTTTCCCACTAGCTCCTACAATGAGCAGTTCTTC
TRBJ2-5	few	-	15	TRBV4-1	CASSQGSVNGETQYF	TGCGCCAGCAGCCAAGGGTCGGTTAATGGGGAGACCCAGTACTTC
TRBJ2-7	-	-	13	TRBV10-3	CAISDRSSYEQYF	TGTGCCATCAGTGACAGGAGCTCCTACGAGCAGTACTTC
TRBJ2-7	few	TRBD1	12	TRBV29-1	CSVEETGYEQYF	TGCAGCGTTGAAGAGACAGGGTACGAGCAGTACTTC
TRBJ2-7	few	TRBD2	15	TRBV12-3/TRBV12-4	CASSLPAGESHEQYF	TGTGCCAGCAGTTTACCAGCGGGAGAGTCTCACGAGCAGTACTTC
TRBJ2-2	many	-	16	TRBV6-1	CASTAGDHPNTGELFF	TGTGCCAGCACTGCAGGGGATCATCCGAACACCGGGGAGCTGTTTTTT
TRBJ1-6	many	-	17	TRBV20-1	CSASPIGSSSYNSPLHF	TGCAGTGCTAGTCCGATAGGCAGTTCCTCCTATAATTCACCCCTCCACTTT
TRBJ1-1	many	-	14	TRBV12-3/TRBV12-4	CASSLVPVGTEAFF	TGTGCCAGCAGTTTAGTCCCGGTGGGCACTGAAGCTTTCTTT
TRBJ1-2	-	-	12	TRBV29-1	CSVRGQSQGYTF	TGCAGCGTGAGAGGACAGTCGCAGGGCTACACCTTC
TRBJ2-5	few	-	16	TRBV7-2	CASSFSAEPYQETQYF	TGTGCCAGCAGCTTTTCAGCGGAGCCGTACCAAGAGACCCAGTACTTC
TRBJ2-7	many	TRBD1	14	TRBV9	CASSGTGGSYEQYF	TGTGCCAGCAGTGGGACAGGGGGCTCCTACGAGCAGTACTTC
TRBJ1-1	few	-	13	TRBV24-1	CATSDLGGSEAFF	TGTGCCACCAGTGATTTAGGGGGTTCTGAAGCTTTCTTT
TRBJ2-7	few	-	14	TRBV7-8	CASYGGVGGYEQYF	TGTGCCAGTTACGGGGGAGTAGGCGGCTACGAGCAGTACTTC
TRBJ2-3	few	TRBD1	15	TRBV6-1	CASRATGGFTDTQYF	TGTGCCAGCAGAGCGACAGGGGGTTTCACAGATACGCAGTATTTT
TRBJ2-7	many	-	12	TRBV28	CASIGGRYEQYF	TGTGCCAGCATCGGCGGGCGCTACGAGCAGTACTTC
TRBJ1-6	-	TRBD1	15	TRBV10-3	CAISGDSVSNSPLHF	TGTGCCATCAGTGGGGACAGCGTGTCAAATTCACCCCTCCACTTT
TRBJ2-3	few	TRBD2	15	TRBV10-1	CASSSRLAGGDTQYF	TGCGCCAGCAGCTCCAGACTAGCGGGAGGAGATACGCAGTATTTT
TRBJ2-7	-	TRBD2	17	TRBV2	CASSDLLPAGGPYEQYF	TGTGCCAGCAGTGACCTATTGCCTGCGGGAGGGCCCTACGAGCAGTACTTC
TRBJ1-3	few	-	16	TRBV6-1	CASSSLSATGGNTIYF	TGTGCCAGCAGCAGCCTGTCAGCAACAGGTGGAAACACCATATATTTT
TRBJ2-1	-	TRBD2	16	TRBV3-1	CASSPFGREVHNEQFF	TGTGCCAGCAGCCCTTTTGGGCGGGAGGTCCACAATGAGCAGTTCTTC
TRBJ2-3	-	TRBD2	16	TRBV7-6	CASSLVGGYSPDTQYF	TGTGCCAGCAGCTTAGTGGGGGGGTACTCCCCAGATACGCAGTATTTT
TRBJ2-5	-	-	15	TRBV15	CATSTHGGGLETQYF	TGTGCCACCAGCACCCATGGGGGGGGCCTAGAGACCCAGTACTTC
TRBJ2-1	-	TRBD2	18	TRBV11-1	CASSPGLAGVRGGNEQFF	TGTGCCAGCAGCCCAGGACTAGCGGGAGTGAGGGGTGGCAATGAGCAGTTCTTC
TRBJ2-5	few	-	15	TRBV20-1	CSARDGGRSQETQYF	TGCAGTGCCAGAGATGGGGGGAGGTCCCAAGAGACCCAGTACTTC
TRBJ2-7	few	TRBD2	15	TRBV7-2	CASSPSGGDSYEQYF	TGTGCCAGCAGTCCAAGCGGGGGGGACTCCTACGAGCAGTACTTC
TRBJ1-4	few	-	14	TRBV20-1	CSARDFGVTEKLFF	TGCAGTGCTAGAGATTTCGGGGTTACTGAAAAACTGTTTTTT
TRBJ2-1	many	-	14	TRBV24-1	CATSDWARYNEQFF	TGTGCCACCAGTGATTGGGCCAGATACAATGAGCAGTTCTTC
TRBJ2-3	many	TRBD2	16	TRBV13	CASSLGFSGNTDTQYF	TGTGCCAGCAGCTTAGGGTTTAGCGGGAACACAGATACGCAGTATTTT
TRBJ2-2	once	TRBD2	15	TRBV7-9	CASSPLAGVDRELFF	TGTGCCAGCAGCCCCCTAGCGGGGGTGGACCGGGAGCTGTTTTTT
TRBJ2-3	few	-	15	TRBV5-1	CASSRGTLSTDTQYF	TGCGCCAGCAGCCGAGGGACACTCAGCACAGATACGCAGTATTTT
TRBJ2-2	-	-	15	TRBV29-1	CSVGGLRRDTGELFF	TGCAGCGTTGGGGGACTCCGCCGAGATACCGGGGAGCTGTTTTTT
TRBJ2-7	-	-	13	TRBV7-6	CAVGPGGTSSQYF	TGTGCCGTGGGCCCGGGTGGGACATCAAGTCAGTACTTC
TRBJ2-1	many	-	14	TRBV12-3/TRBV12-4	CASSMAGLTNEQFF	TGTGCCAGCAGTATGGCCGGACTTACCAATGAGCAGTTCTTC
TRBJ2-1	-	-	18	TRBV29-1	CSVAVTLEAGANYNEQFF	TGCAGCGTTGCCGTAACCCTTGAGGCAGGGGCGAACTACAATGAGCAGTTCTTC
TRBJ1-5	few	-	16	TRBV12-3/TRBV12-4	CASRPGQGLSNQPQHF	TGTGCCAGCAGACCAGGCCAGGGGCTGAGCAATCAGCCCCAGCATTTT
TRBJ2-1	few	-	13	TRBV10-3	CAISEEMKGLGFF	TGTGCCATCAGTGAGGAGATGAAGGGTTTAGGATTCTTC
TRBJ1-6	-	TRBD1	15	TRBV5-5	CASSFEDRANSPLHF	TGTGCCAGCAGCTTCGAAGACAGGGCCAATTCACCCCTCCACTTT
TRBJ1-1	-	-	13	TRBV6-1	CASRFHPQAEAFF	TGTGCCAGCAGGTTTCACCCGCAAGCCGAAGCTTTCTTT
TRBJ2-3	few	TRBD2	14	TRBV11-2	CASSWGPGGDTQYF	TGTGCCAGCAGCTGGGGACCGGGGGGAGATACGCAGTATTTT
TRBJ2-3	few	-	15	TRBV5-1	CASSLSSGTPWGLYF	TGCGCCAGCAGCTTGAGTTCCGGCACCCCGTGGGGCTTGTATTTT
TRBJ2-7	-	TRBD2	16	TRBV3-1	CASSQDRLAVRTEQYF	TGTGCCAGCAGCCAAGATCGACTAGCGGTGAGGACCGAGCAGTACTTC
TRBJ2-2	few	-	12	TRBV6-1	CASSQLGRELFF	TGTGCCAGCAGTCAGCTGGGAAGGGAGCTGTTTTTT
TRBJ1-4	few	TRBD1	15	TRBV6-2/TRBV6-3	CASSPSGTGTEKLFF	TGTGCCAGCAGTCCCTCCGGGACAGGGACTGAAAAACTGTTTTTT
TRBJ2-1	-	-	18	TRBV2	CAFCLVGDPPRSLNEQFF	TGTGCCTTCTGTTTAGTCGGGGATCCACCGCGCTCGTTAAATGAGCAGTTCTTC
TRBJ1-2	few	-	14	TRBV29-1	CSVEADGGNYGYTF	TGCAGCGTTGAAGCCGACGGGGGGAACTATGGCTACACCTTC
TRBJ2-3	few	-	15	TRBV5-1	CASSLRQESTDTQYF	TGCGCCAGCAGCCTAAGACAGGAGAGCACAGATACGCAGTATTTT
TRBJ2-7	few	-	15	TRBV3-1	CASSQAPGITYEQYF	TGTGCCAGCAGCCAAGCTCCGGGGATCACCTACGAGCAGTACTTC
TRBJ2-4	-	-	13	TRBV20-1	CSARIVGKNIQYF	TGCAGTGCTAGGATAGTAGGCAAAAACATTCAGTACTTC
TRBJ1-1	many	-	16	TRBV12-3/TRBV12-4	CASSFGPPTMNTEAFF	TGTGCCAGCAGTTTCGGCCCCCCGACGATGAACACTGAAGCTTTCTTT
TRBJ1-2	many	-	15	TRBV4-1	CASSQDRTVTRGYTF	TGCGCCAGCAGCCAAGATCGGACAGTGACTAGGGGCTACACCTTC
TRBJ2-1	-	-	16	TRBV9	CASSVASDLSYNEQFF	TGTGCCAGCAGCGTAGCTTCTGACCTCTCCTACAATGAGCAGTTCTTC